This TCR beta chain was sequenced during a study of cytomegalovirus exposure and HLA in healthy donors. PCR was performed using 60 Vbeta and 13 Jbeta primers. Sequencing was performed with immunoSEQ multiplex PCR; in TCRdb, only in-frame clones are kept and a portion is missing. The sample includes some 150,000 clones, 60% to 80% of them seen just once. This CDR3 has 14 amino acids. Trimming shortened V by 0 bases and J by 8 bases, and 13 bases separated the two germline ends. CDR1 is PRHDT and CDR2 is FYEKMQ in the germline V gene (reference sequence). The TCR comes from a woman in her 30s in good health and CMV-seronegative. The genes are TRBV13 and TRBJ1-2; TRBD1 is a possible D gene (5 bases). Source material: PBMCs. The CDR3 protein is CASSLGGVLVGYTF. DNA of the CDR3: TGTGCCAGCAGCTTAGGAGGGGTTCTTGTGGGCTACACCTTC.